The text below deals with one TCR beta chain. The source of the sample is a study of blood T cell repertoires in COVID-19. Study background: Spain, Italy and the United States supplied samples that represented acute and convalescent COVID-19. T cells, B-cell-depleted T cells, or PBMCs provided the cDNA or gDNA that served as material.

The CDR3 loop spans 19 amino acids. CDR1 and CDR2 (germline): GTSNPN, SVGIG (reference sequence). Unmatched junction bases numbered 20, after V lost 3 bases and J lost 1 base. As processed by the authors: Reference gene primers were amplified, and this amplification served to estimate nucleated cell counts. Repertoires were generated with immunoSEQ multiplex PCR, while TCRdb's copy carries only in-frame clones and drops some. V, J and clone size are those of that table, while D and trimming were read from the DNA. The data contain about 300,000 clones, about 89% of them singletons. Input material: peripheral blood. The source is a man in his forties with acute or convalescent COVID-19. The J gene is TRBJ1-2, the V gene TRBV30; 7 nucleotides line up with TRBD1. The CDR3, as DNA: TGTGCCTGGAGGGCCTTTACAGGGGATTTGCTGGTCGATAACTATGGCTACACCTTC. It yields the protein CAWRAFTGDLLVDNYGYTF.